A single sample is the source of the 18 T cell receptor beta chains below, sequenced in a study of cytomegalovirus exposure and HLA in healthy donors (dated 2017 in TCRdb). The method behind the library was the immunoSEQ multiplex PCR assay. For the multiplex PCR, a mixture combining 60 forward primers for TCR Vbeta segments and 13 reverse primers for TCR Jbeta segments was used. Sourced from immuneACCESS, this table was stored by TCRdb with only in-frame sequences that have V and J called. A share of the clones is absent; for the studies checked, an unresolved V gene accounts for under half, and the remainder has no known explanation. This sample gives over 120,000 clones in total; less than 10% of them show up just once. Approximately 1.9% of the sample is in the top ten clones. Material: PBMCs. The source is a man aged 45-65 years in good health and CMV-seronegative.

V gene TRBV6-5 combines with J gene TRBJ2-1; 15 bases map to TRBD2. Germline CDR1 reads MNHEY; CDR2 reads SVGAGI. J lost 4 bases, V lost 11 bases, and 3 bases had no gene match. This CDR3 spans 14 amino acids. CDR3 nucleotide sequence: TGTGCCTCGGGACTAGCGGGGGGTTACAATGAGCAGTTCTTC. Its translation: CASGLAGGYNEQFF.

This clone came up a few times. This chain joins TRBV14 and TRBJ2-7, with TRBD2 as a possible D gene (6 bases). Between the trimmed V and J ends, which lost 1 base and 5 bases, there was a span of 18 bases. The germline V gene encodes CDR1 SGHDN and CDR2 FVKESK. This CDR3 has 16 residues. Here the CDR3 reads CASSQVWPSVGHEQYF. The CDR3 DNA sequence: TGTGCCAGCAGCCAAGTGTGGCCTAGCGTCGGCCACGAGCAGTACTTC.

The rearrangement links TRBV19 to TRBJ2-7, with D possibly being TRBD2 (5 bases). The V end was cut by 4 bases, the J end by 1 base, with 14 bases between. Germline CDR1 is LNHDA and CDR2 is SQIVND (reference sequence). The CDR3 is 15 residues long. CDR3 sequence (DNA): TGTGCCAGTAGTACCGGACTCTCGCAGTCCTACGAGCAGTACTTC. This sequence encodes CASSTGLSQSYEQYF.

The genes are TRBV5-6 and TRBJ2-1, with D maybe TRBD1 (6 bases). Trimming removed 4 bases at V and 7 bases at J, with 21 bases between. The V gene's germline CDR1 is SGHDT and CDR2 YYEEEE. CDR3 length: 16 amino acids. The CDR3 DNA reads as TGTGCCAGCAGCATGTTACAGGGTTTTCTCGGGAATGAGCAGTTCTTC. It codes for CASSMLQGFLGNEQFF.

The chain joins TRBV23-1 to TRBJ2-7; 8 nucleotides align to TRBD1. TRBV23-1 is marked as an open reading frame, function uncertain. This CDR3 is built from 15 residues. V lost 3 bases and J lost 5; bases outside the gene matches: 9. The CDR3 loop is CASSHRTGQGDEQYF. CDR3 coding DNA: TGCGCCAGCAGTCATCGAACTGGACAGGGTGACGAGCAGTACTTC.

This clone was seen more than once but under ten times. The chain couples TRBV27 to TRBJ2-3, with 12 bases fitting TRBD2. The CDR3 is 17 amino acids. Germline V lookup: CDR1 MNHEY, CDR2 SMNVEV (reference sequence). Trimming removed 4 bases from V and 2 bases from J; junction bases left unmatched: 7. The DNA for the CDR3 is TGTGCCAGCAGTTCCCCCGGACTAGCGGGAAACACAGATACGCAGTATTTT. This codes for CASSSPGLAGNTDTQYF.

The V and J genes are TRBV28 and TRBJ2-1; tentative D call: TRBD1 (6 bases). The germline V and J ends were trimmed by 11 bases and 12 bases, with 26 bases remaining between them. Germline loops: CDR1 MDHEN, CDR2 SYDVKM. The CDR3 is 14 amino acids. In DNA form, the CDR3 reads TGTGCCTCGGTAGGGGGTCTCCGTGGTCGAGGGCAGTTCTTC. This encodes CASVGGLRGRGQFF.

This clone was observed a handful of times. The CDR3 nucleotides are TGTGCCAGCACCTTGGGACAGGGGAACCATGGCTACACCTTC. It translates to CASTLGQGNHGYTF. The chain joins TRBV7-2 to TRBJ1-2; TRBD1 agrees at 10 bases. Trimming at V came to 7 bases and at J to 6 bases, leaving 8 bases not matched to a gene. The CDR3 covers 14 residues. Germline V CDR1 and CDR2: SGHTA, FQGNSA.

The chain employs TRBV2 and TRBJ2-1, with 15 bases matching TRBD2. This CDR3 is built from 16 residues. Germline values: CDR1 SNHLY, CDR2 FYNNEI. V trimming: 6 bases; J trimming: 10 bases; junction bases outside the gene matches: 10. CDR3 amino acids: CASSYRTSGRAREQFF. As DNA, the CDR3 is TGTGCCAGCAGCTACCGGACTAGCGGGAGGGCCCGGGAGCAGTTCTTC.

V and J are TRBV7-9 and TRBJ2-7; 14 bases are shared with TRBD2. The CDR3 consists of 16 residues. Germline loops: CDR1 SEHNR, CDR2 FQNEAQ (reference sequence). V lost 4 bases, J lost 0 bases, and 2 bases stayed unmatched. The DNA for the CDR3 is TGTGCCAGCAGCTATGGGACTAGCGGGAGCTCCTACGAGCAGTACTTC. This codes for CASSYGTSGSSYEQYF.

The table lists this clone with a few counts. The gene calls are TRBV7-9 and TRBJ1-1; D is unresolved. This CDR3 spans 15 amino acids. The germline V gene has CDR1 SEHNR and CDR2 FQNEAQ (reference sequence). V lost 1 base and J 2 bases, leaving 11 bases between the germline ends. The CDR3 region is CASSLGAGDNTEAFF. The CDR3 DNA reads TGTGCCAGCAGCTTAGGCGCGGGCGACAACACTGAAGCTTTCTTT.

This clone appeared once. The chain recombines TRBV10-3 with TRBJ2-5; a possible D gene is TRBD2 (6 bases). The CDR3 is made up of 14 amino acids. CDR1 and CDR2 from the germline V gene are ENHRY and SYGVKD. V was shortened by 4 bases and J by 2 bases, with 11 bases between the two germline ends. CDR3 in DNA: TGTGCCATCAGTGTGGGGACTGAACAAGAGACCCAGTACTTC. Its translation: CAISVGTEQETQYF.

This chain connects TRBV5-1 to TRBJ1-1; 9 nucleotides align to TRBD1. Germline V gives CDR1 SGHRS, CDR2 YFSETQ. This CDR3 has 15 amino acids. Trimming took 2 bases from V and 1 from J; bases not matched to a gene: 3. In nucleotides, the CDR3 is TGCGCCAGCAGCTTCACAGGGGGCGCGAACACTGAAGCTTTCTTT. It encodes CASSFTGGANTEAFF.

This CDR3 is CASSALGQGAYEQYF. The CDR3 DNA reads TGTGCCAGCAGTGCACTTGGACAGGGGGCGTACGAGCAGTACTTC. This chain uses TRBV28 with TRBJ2-7; 11 nucleotides align to TRBD1. The germline CDR1 and CDR2 sequences are MDHEN and SYDVKM. After removal of 5 bases from V and 4 bases from J, the junction contained 7 bases not matched to a gene. The CDR3 consists of 15 residues.

This clone was observed a few times. The CDR3, as DNA: TGTGCCAGCACTCAATCCCGGGTCCACACAGATACGCAGTATTTT. It translates to CASTQSRVHTDTQYF. The chain is built from TRBV6-5 and TRBJ2-3, with D hard to call. The CDR3 runs 15 residues. The germline V and J ends were trimmed by 7 bases and 2 bases, with 16 bases remaining between them. CDR1 MNHEY and CDR2 SVGAGI come from the germline V gene.

This clone occurred a few times. The chain combines TRBV5-1 with TRBJ2-3, with 16 bases identical to TRBD2. Germline values: CDR1 SGHRS, CDR2 YFSETQ. This CDR3 spans 17 amino acids. J lost 7 bases, V lost 0 bases, and 5 bases had no gene match. The CDR3 loop is CASSLVGTSGRAHTQYF. The CDR3 nucleotides are TGCGCCAGCAGCTTGGTTGGGACTAGCGGGAGGGCCCATACGCAGTATTTT.

The chain combines TRBV6-1 with TRBJ2-2; 8 bases agree with TRBD1. Germline V gene lookup returns CDR1 MNHNS and CDR2 SASEGT. This CDR3 comprises 14 residues. Trimming removed 8 bases from V and 2 bases from J; junction bases left unmatched: 4. The CDR3 DNA reads as TGTGCCAGCGGGGCAGGGGGCAACACCGGGGAGCTGTTTTTT. It codes for CASGAGGNTGELFF.

This clone was seen a few times. The chain joins TRBV12-5 to TRBJ2-1, with D possibly TRBD2 on 6 matching bases. Germline V gene lookup returns CDR1 LGHNT and CDR2 FRNRAP. The CDR3 extends over 16 amino acids. The V gene lost 4 bases and the J gene lost 3 bases, with 16 bases spanning the gap. The CDR3 nucleotides read TGTGCTAGTGGTTCTACAGCGGACTACATCTACAATGAGCAGTTCTTC. Translation gives CASGSTADYIYNEQFF.